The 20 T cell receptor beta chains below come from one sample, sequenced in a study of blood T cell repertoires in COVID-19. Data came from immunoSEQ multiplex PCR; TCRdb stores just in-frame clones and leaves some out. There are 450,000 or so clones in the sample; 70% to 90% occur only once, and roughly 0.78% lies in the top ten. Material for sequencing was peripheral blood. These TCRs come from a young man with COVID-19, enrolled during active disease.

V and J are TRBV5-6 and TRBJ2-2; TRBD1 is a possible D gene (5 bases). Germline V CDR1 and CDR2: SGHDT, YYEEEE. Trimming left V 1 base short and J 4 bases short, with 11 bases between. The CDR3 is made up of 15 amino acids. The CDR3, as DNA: TGTGCCAGCAGCTTGCGGCAGGGCACCACCGGGGAGCTGTTTTTT. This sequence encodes CASSLRQGTTGELFF. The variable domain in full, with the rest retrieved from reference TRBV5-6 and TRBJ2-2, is DAGVTQSPTHLIKTRGQQVTLRCSPKSGHDTVSWYQQALGQGPQFIFQYYEEEERQRGNFPDRFSGHQFPNYSSELNVNALLLGDSALYLCASSLRQGTTGELFFGEGSRLTVL.

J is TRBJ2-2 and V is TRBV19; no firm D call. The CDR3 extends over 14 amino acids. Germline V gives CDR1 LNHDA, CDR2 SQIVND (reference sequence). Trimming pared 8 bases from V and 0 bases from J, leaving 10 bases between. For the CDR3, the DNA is TGTGCCAGTGGAGCTAATCCGAACACCGGGGAGCTGTTTTTT. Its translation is CASGANPNTGELFF.

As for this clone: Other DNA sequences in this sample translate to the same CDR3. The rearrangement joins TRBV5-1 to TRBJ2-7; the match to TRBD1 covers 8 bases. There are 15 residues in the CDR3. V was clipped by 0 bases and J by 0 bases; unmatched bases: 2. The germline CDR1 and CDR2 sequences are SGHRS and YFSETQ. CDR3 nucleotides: TGCGCCAGCAGCTTGGGTACAGGGGGCTCCTACGAGCAGTACTTC. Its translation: CASSLGTGGSYEQYF.

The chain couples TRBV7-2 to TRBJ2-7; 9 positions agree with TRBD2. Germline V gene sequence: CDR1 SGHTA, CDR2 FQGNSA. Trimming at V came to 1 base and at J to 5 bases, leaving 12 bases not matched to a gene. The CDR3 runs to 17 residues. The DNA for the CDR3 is TGTGCCAGCAGCTTAGAGTACTGGGCTAGCGGGGCCCACGAGCAGTACTTC. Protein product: CASSLEYWASGAHEQYF.

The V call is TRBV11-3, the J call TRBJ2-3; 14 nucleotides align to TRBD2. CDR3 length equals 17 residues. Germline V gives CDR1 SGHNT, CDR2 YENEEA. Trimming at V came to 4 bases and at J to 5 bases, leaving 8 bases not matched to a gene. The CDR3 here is CASSWGLAGAFGDTQYF. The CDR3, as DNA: TGTGCCAGCAGCTGGGGACTAGCGGGAGCATTTGGAGATACGCAGTATTTT.

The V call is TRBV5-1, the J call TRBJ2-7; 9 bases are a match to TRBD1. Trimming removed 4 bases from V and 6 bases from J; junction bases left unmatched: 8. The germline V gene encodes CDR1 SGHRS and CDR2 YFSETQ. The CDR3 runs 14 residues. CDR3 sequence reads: CASSALETGGEQYF. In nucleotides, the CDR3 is TGCGCCAGCAGCGCGCTTGAGACAGGGGGCGAGCAGTACTTC.

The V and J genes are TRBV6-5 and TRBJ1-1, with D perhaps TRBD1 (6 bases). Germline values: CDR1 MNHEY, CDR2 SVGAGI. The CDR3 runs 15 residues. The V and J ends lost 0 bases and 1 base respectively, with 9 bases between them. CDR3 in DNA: TGTGCCAGCAGTTACTCCCGGACAGCGAACACTGAAGCTTTCTTT. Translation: CASSYSRTANTEAFF.

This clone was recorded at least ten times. The CDR3 sequence: CANPRASGTGTGELFF. In DNA form, the CDR3 reads TGTGCCAACCCTAGGGCTAGCGGGACCGGCACCGGGGAGCTGTTTTTT. The chain is built from TRBV7-9 and TRBJ2-2, with 9 bases matching TRBD2. CDR1 is SEHNR and CDR2 is FQNEAQ in the germline V gene (reference sequence). This CDR3 spans 16 amino acids. Losses at the gene ends were 10 bases for V and 4 bases for J; bases not matched to a gene: 13. Variable domain in full (rest from reference TRBV7-9 and TRBJ2-2): DTGVSQNPRHKITKRGQNVTFRCDPISEHNRLYWYRQTLGQGPEFLTYFQNEAQLEKSRLLSDRFSAERPKGSFSTLEIQRTEQGDSAMYLCANPRASGTGTGELFFGEGSRLTVL.

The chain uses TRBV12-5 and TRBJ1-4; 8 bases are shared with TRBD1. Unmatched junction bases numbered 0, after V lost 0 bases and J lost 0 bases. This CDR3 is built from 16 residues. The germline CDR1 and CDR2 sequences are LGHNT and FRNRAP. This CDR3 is CASGLVQGATNEKLFF. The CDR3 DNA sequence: TGTGCTAGTGGTTTGGTACAGGGGGCAACTAATGAAAAACTGTTTTTT.

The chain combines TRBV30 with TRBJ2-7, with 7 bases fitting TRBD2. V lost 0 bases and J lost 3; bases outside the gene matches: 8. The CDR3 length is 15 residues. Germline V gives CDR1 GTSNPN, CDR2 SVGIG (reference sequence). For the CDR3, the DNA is TGTGCCTGGAGTGTTGGGGCTAGCGGAGTCTACGAGCAGTACTTC. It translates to CAWSVGASGVYEQYF.

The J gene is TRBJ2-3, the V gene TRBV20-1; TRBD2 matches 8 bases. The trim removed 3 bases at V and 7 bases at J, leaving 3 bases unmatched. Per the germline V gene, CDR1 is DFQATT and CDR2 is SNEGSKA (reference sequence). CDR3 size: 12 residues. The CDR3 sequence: CSASLAGNTQYF. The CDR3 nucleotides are TGCAGTGCTAGTCTAGCGGGCAATACGCAGTATTTT.

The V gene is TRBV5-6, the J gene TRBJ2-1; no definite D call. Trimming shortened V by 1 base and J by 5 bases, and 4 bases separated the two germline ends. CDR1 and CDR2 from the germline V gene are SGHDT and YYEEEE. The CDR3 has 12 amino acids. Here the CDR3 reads CASSLYNNEQFF. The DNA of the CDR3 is TGTGCCAGCAGCTTGTACAACAATGAGCAGTTCTTC.

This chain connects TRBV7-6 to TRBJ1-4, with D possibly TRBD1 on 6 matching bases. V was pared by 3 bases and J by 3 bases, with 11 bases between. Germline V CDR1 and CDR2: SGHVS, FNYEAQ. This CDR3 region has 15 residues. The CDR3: CASSFAGQSNEKLFF. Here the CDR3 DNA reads TGTGCCAGCAGCTTTGCCGGACAGTCTAATGAAAAACTGTTTTTT. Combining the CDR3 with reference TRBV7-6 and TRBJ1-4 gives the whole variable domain GAGVSQSPRYKVTKRGQDVALRCDPISGHVSLYWYRQALGQGPEFLTYFNYEAQQDKSGLPNDRFSAERPEGSISTLTIQRTEQRDSAMYRCASSFAGQSNEKLFFGSGTQLSVL.

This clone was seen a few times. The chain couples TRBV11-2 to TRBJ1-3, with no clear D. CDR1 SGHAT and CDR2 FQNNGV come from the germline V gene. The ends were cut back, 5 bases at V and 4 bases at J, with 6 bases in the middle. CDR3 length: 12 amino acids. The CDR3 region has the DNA TGTGCCAGCAGCCGACTCGGAAACACCATATATTTT. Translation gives CASSRLGNTIYF.

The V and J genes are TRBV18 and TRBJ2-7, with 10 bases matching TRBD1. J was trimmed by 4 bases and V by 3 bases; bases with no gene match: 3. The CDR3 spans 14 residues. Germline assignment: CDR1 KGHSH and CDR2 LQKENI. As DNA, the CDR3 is TGTGCCAGCTCACCCGACAGGGGGCAATACGAGCAGTACTTC. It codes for CASSPDRGQYEQYF.

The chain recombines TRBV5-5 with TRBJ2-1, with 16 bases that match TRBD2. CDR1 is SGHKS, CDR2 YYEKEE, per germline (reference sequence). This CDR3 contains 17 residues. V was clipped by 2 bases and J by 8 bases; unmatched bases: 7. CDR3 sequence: CASSFPGTSGGADEQFF. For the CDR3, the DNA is TGTGCCAGCAGCTTTCCCGGGACTAGCGGGGGGGCGGATGAGCAGTTCTTC.

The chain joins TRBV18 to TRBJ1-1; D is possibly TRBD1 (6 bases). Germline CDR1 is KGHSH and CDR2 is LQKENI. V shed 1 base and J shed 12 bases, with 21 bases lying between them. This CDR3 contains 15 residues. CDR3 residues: CASSPLEILGARTFF. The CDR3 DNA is TGTGCCAGCTCACCACTGGAGATTCTGGGGGCGCGAACTTTCTTT.

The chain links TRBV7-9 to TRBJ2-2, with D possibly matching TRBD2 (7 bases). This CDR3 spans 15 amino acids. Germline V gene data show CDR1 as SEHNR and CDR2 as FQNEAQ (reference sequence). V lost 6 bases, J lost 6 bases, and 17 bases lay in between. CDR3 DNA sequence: TGTGCCAGCAGGAAGGGGGGGCCGTCTCCCGGGGAGCTGTTTTTT. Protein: CASRKGGPSPGELFF.

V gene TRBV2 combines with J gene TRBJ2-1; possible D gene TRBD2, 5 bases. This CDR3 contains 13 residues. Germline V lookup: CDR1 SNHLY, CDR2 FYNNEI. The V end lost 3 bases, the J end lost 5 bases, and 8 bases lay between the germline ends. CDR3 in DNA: TGTGCCAGCAGTGACGGGGTACACAATGAGCAGTTCTTC. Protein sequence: CASSDGVHNEQFF.

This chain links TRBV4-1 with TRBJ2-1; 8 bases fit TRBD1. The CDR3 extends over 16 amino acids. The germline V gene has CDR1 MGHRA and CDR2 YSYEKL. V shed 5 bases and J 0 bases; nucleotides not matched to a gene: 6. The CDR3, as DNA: TGCGCCAGCAGCTCATTACAGGGGGTCTCCTACAATGAGCAGTTCTTC. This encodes CASSSLQGVSYNEQFF.